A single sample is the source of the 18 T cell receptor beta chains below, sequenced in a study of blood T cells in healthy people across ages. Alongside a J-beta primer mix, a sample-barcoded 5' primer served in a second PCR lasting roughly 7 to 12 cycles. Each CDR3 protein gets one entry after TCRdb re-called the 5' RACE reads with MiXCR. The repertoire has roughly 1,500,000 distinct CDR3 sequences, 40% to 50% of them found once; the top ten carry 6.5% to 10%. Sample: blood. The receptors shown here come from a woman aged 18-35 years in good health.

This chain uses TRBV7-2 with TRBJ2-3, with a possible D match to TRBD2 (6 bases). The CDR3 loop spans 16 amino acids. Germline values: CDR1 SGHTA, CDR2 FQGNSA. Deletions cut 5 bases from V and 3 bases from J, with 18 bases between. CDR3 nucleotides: TGTGCCAGCAGCCTTTCCCGTAACGGGAGTACAGATACGCAGTATTTT. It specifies CASSLSRNGSTDTQYF.

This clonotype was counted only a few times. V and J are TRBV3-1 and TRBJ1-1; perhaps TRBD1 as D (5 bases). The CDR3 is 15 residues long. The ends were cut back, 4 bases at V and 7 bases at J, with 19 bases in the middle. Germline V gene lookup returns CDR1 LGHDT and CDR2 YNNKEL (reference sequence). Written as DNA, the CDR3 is TGTGCCAGCAGCCGCAAGGGACGAGGGGTCGGTGAAGCTTTCTTT. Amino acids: CASSRKGRGVGEAFF.

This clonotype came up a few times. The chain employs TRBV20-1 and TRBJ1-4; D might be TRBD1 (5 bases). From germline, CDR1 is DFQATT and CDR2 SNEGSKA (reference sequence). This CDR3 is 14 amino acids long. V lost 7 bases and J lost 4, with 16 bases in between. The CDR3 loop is CSVQAAGGNEKLFF. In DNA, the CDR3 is TGCAGTGTACAGGCCGCGGGGGGTAATGAAAAACTGTTTTTT.

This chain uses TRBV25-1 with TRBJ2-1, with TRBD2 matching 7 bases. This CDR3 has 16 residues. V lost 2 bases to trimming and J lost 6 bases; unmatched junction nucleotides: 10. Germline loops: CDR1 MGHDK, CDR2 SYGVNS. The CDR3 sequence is CASSETWAGERNEQFF. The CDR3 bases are TGTGCCAGCAGTGAAACTTGGGCGGGAGAACGCAATGAGCAGTTCTTC.

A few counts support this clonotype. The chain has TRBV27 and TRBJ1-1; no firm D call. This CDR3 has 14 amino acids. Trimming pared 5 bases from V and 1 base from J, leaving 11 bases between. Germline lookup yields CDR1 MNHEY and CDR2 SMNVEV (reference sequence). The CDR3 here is CASSQHQGNTEAFF. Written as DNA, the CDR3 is TGTGCCAGCAGTCAACACCAAGGGAACACTGAAGCTTTCTTT.

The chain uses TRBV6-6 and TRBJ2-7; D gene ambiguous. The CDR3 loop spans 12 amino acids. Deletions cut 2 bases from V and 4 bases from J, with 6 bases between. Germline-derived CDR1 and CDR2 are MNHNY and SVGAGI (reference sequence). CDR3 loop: CASSYVDYEQYF. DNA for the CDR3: TGTGCCAGCAGTTACGTTGATTACGAGCAGTACTTC.

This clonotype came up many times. CDR3 loop: CASSLNDEQFF. Written as DNA, the CDR3 is TGTGCCAGCAGCCTTAACGATGAGCAGTTCTTC. The V and J genes are TRBV3-1 and TRBJ2-1; the D is unclear. CDR3 length: 11 residues. Germline loops: CDR1 LGHDT, CDR2 YNNKEL (reference sequence). V lost 4 bases and J 8 bases, leaving 6 bases between the germline ends.

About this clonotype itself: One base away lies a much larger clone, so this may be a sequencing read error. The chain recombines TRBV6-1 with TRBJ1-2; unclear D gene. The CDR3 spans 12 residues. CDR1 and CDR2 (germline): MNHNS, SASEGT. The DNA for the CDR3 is TGTGCCAGCAGGGAAGCGCCACGGGGCTACACCTTC. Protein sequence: CASREAPRGYTF.

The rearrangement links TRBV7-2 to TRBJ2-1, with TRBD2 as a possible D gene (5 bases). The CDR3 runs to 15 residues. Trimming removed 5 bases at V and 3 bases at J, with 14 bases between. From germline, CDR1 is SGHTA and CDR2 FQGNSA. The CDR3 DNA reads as TGTGCCAGCAGCATACTAGGCGGAGACTACAATGAGCAGTTCTTC. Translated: CASSILGGDYNEQFF.

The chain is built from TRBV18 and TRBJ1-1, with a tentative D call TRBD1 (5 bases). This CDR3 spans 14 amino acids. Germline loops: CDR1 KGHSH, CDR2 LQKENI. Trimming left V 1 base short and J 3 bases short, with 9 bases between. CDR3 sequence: CASSPRGRDTEAFF. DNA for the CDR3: TGTGCCAGCTCACCACGGGGCAGGGACACTGAAGCTTTCTTT.

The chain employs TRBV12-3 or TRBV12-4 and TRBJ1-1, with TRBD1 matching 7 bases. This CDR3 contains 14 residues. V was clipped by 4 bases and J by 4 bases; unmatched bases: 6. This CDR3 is CASSSTGKATEAFF. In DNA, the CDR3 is TGTGCCAGCAGTTCGACAGGGAAGGCCACTGAAGCTTTCTTT.

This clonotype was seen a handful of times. CDR3 coding DNA: TGCAGTGCTCGAGTCATTACGCAGTATTTT. This gives the protein CSARVITQYF. V gene TRBV20-1 combines with J gene TRBJ2-3; no definite D call. CDR3 size: 10 residues. CDR1 and CDR2 (germline): DFQATT, SNEGSKA (reference sequence). Deletions cut 5 bases from V and 8 bases from J, with 8 bases between.

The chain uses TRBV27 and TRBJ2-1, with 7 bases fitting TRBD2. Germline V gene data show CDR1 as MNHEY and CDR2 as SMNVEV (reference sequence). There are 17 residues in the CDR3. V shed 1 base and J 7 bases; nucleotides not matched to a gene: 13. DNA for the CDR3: TGTGCCAGCAGTTTATATGGGGGGGGAGCGGGAAGGAATGAGCAGTTCTTC. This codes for CASSLYGGGAGRNEQFF.

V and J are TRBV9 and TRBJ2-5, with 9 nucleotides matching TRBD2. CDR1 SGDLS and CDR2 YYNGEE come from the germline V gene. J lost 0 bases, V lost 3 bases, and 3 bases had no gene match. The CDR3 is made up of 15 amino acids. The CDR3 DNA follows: TGTGCCAGCAGCGCCGGGACTAGCAACCAAGAGACCCAGTACTTC. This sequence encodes CASSAGTSNQETQYF.

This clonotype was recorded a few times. DNA of the CDR3: TGTGCCAGCAGCCCTCTGCAACAGGGACTCAACTATGGCTACACCTTC. This translates into CASSPLQQGLNYGYTF. This chain links TRBV11-2 with TRBJ1-2, with D possibly TRBD1 on 6 matching bases. CDR3 size: 16 residues. Between the trimmed V and J ends, which lost 5 bases and 2 bases, there was a span of 18 bases. CDR1 and CDR2 from the germline V gene are SGHAT and FQNNGV. Complete variable domain (other parts from reference TRBV11-2 and TRBJ1-2): EAGVAQSPRYKIIEKRQSVAFWCNPISGHATLYWYQQILGQGPKLLIQFQNNGVVDDSQLPKDRFSAERLKGVDSTLKIQPAKLEDSAVYLCASSPLQQGLNYGYTFGSGTRLTVV.

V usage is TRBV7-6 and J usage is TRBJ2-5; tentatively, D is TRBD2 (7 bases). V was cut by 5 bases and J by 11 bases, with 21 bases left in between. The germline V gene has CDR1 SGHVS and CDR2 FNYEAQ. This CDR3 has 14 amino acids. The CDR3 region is CASSKGGGPYVQYF. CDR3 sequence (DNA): TGTGCCAGCAGCAAAGGGGGAGGGCCCTACGTGCAGTACTTC. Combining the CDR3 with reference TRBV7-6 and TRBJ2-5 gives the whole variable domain GAGVSQSPRYKVTKRGQDVALRCDPISGHVSLYWYRQALGQGPEFLTYFNYEAQQDKSGLPNDRFSAERPEGSISTLTIQRTEQRDSAMYRCASSKGGGPYVQYFGPGTRLLVL.

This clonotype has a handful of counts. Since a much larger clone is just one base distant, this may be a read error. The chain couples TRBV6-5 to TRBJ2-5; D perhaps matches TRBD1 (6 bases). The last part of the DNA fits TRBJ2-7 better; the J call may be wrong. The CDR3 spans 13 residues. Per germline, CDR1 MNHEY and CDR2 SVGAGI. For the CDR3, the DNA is TGTGCCTCCCGCCAGGGACAACACTACGAGCAGTACTTC. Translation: CASRQGQHYEQYF.

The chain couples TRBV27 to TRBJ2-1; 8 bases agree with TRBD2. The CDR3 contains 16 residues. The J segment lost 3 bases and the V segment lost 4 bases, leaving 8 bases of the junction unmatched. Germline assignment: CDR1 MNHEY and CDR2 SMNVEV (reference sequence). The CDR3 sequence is CASSSRPAGGYNEQFF. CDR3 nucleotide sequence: TGTGCCAGCAGTTCTCGTCCCGCGGGGGGCTACAATGAGCAGTTCTTC.